The TCR beta chain under discussion was sequenced for a study of long-term antiretroviral therapy in people with HIV (dated by TCRdb to 2021 to 2024). At the level of the whole study: The earliest samples were collected about a decade before the 2015 WHO recommendation for immediate ART, when ART was typically delayed until CD4 counts fell. The cohort contributed about 200 cryopreserved PBMC samples from about 31 adults with confirmed HIV infection, collected serially over a mean of approximately 6 years (range 1-12). A retrospective serial study tested whether changes in peripheral blood TRB repertoire composition and diversity were associated with ART initiation and durable HIV suppression. No cross-contamination during QIAcube processing was seen in test extractions of a monoclonal T-cell line run alongside about 33 polyclonal samples. Of the roughly 32 participants with HIV, some 12 were female.

Of note for this clone: The specificity of this receptor is unknown. No base quality values were provided; no much bigger clone lies one nucleotide off.

The paper as a whole reports these results and caveats: No data were available on ART adherence, viral resistance or therapy changes, limiting inferences about post-ART repertoire changes. Because pre-ART samples had limited cell numbers, profiling was done on unsorted PBMC rather than on sorted CD4+ and CD8+ T cells. CDR3 length ranges in HIV repertoires were narrower than in controls, and network structure suggested an antigen-experienced repertoire with only a slight naive shift after ART. Limited PBMC availability meant only the TCR beta chain was sequenced, without alpha chain pairing. The repertoire was dominated across all time points by expanded TRB clones identified before ART initiation, although this dominance was seen to fluctuate and to decrease in many PLHIV after ART. Starting ART was linked to a significant rise in TRB diversity, yet even with long-term ART the diversity remained significantly lower than in transplant donor controls. Samples dated from the mid-2000s to the late 2010s, and the ART regimens used may be less effective than current ones.

Participants were included only if at least one PBMC sample before ART initiation and at least two post-ART samples were available. All participants with HIV were treated in the United States of America. Cryopreserved samples of roughly 0.95-10 million PBMC were thawed and washed before DNA extraction. At the time of the earliest PBMC sample, participants with HIV were aged between roughly 20 and 54 years. Each participant contributed PBMC samples from 1-4 timepoints before ART initiation and 2-8 timepoints after ART initiation, with a median of 7 samples. Serial HIV viral load, CD4+ T-cell count, ART history and demographic data were obtained for every participant. A Qiagen kit on a QIAcube was used to extract genomic DNA from unsorted PBMC, with samples processed in batches of 12. The immunoSEQ hsTCRB v3.0 assay was used at survey level resolution for TRB variable region sequencing. A depth of roughly 40,000-50,000 T-cell genomes per sample was targeted for TRB sequencing. TRB libraries were pooled and sequenced on an Illumina MiSeq using a v3 150-cycle kit. Regarding the original processing steps: Repertoire analysis was performed in R inside a reproducible Nextflow workflow that covered QC, data transformation and analysis. LymphoSeq2, an R package for exploring AIRR-Seq data, was used to implement the custom analyses. A few samples that yielded fewer than 5000 total TRB sequences were excluded, so that around 190 HIV repertoires were analyzed. Of the approximately 190 retained HIV repertoires, 59 were collected before and approximately 130 after ART initiation. Repertoires were downsampled to 5000 TRB nucleotide sequences, with summary statistics averaged over 100 downsampling iterations. TRB sequences were retained for analysis only if CDR3 regions of at least seven amino acids were present. Two measures captured diversity: a Shannon entropy-derived clonality score and the Gini coefficient. In the repertoire networks, any two of the top 5000 CDR3 amino acid sequences were linked whenever the two sequences differed by an edit distance of one. For TRB CDR3 amino acid sequences, antigen specificity groups and MHC restriction were predicted with GLIPH2. CDR3 amino acid sequences were matched against VDJdb and McPAS-TCR to flag known CMV, EBV, HIV or tissue antigen associations. Pre-ART, post-ART and control groups were compared with Wilcoxon signed-rank tests and Holm-Bonferroni correction. The clones in this table, taken by TCRdb from immuneACCESS, are in-frame only. Not every clone is retained; where verified, under half of the shortfall comes from an unresolved V gene, and the cause of the rest is unknown. V, J and clone size reflect that table, while D and trimming were determined from the DNA. Counted in this sample were about 7,100 clones; 65% to 85% of them appeared once. Jointly, the top ten make up 23% of the sample.

Trimming takes 1 base off V and 3 bases off J; junction bases not matched to a gene: 5. The CDR1 and CDR2 encoded by the germline V gene (reference sequence) are SEHNR and FQNEAQ. Reading from cysteine to phenylalanine, the CDR3 counts 15 amino acids. Only the CDR3 DNA stays, 45 bases, in frame from base 1. The material was unsorted PBMCs, obtained 1.1 years after starting antiretroviral therapy. The rearranged chain carries TRBV7-9 and TRBJ1-2, and 7 junctional nucleotides match TRBD1. The receptor was derived from a man aged 40-49 years with HIV. The CDR3 protein sequence reads: CASSLEGTDYYGYTF. The DNA reads TGTGCCAGCAGCTTAGAGGGGACAGATTACTATGGCTACACCTTC.